This T cell receptor (beta chain) was sequenced for a study of blood T cell repertoires in COVID-19. Study context: The samples span acute and convalescent COVID-19 from the United States, Italy and Spain. T cells, B-cell-depleted T cells, or PBMCs supplied cDNA or gDNA.

The germline CDR1 and CDR2 sequences are SEHNR and FQNEAQ (reference sequence). Trimming removed 2 bases from V and 6 bases from J; junction bases left unmatched: 6. CDR3 size: 14 residues. Enrolment of Seattle patients took place during active infection, and they were followed longitudinally. Per the original data handling: Estimation of nucleated cell counts relied on the amplification of reference gene primers. Profiled with immunoSEQ multiplex PCR; TCRdb holds only in-frame clones, not every one. V and J calls and clone size are given by that table; D and trimming were obtained from the DNA. The sample lists about 260,000 clones, 70% to 90% occurring once.

The source material was peripheral blood. The chain is built from TRBV7-9 and TRBJ1-2; TRBD1 matches at 7 bases. This clonotype was sampled from a woman aged 55 to 70 with COVID-19, enrolled during active disease. The CDR3 here is CASSLPTGVHGYTF. CDR3 coding DNA: TGTGCCAGCAGCTTACCAACAGGGGTCCATGGCTACACCTTC. Filled out from reference TRBV7-9 and TRBJ1-2, the complete variable domain reads DTGVSQNPRHKITKRGQNVTFRCDPISEHNRLYWYRQTLGQGPEFLTYFQNEAQLEKSRLLSDRFSAERPKGSFSTLEIQRTEQGDSAMYLCASSLPTGVHGYTFGSGTRLTVV.